Below, 27 T cell receptor beta chains from the same sample are listed, as sequenced in a study of blood T cell repertoires in COVID-19. Method: immunoSEQ multiplex PCR; TCRdb's copy keeps in-frame clones and lacks some. The repertoire holds over 150,000 clones, with around 83% as singletons. Sequenced material: peripheral blood. The source of these receptors is a woman in her fifties or sixties with acute or convalescent COVID-19.

This sequence joins TRBV4-1 and TRBJ1-3; D remains unclear. CDR3 size: 14 residues. Germline V gene sequence: CDR1 MGHRA, CDR2 YSYEKL. The ends were cut back, 6 bases at V and 0 bases at J, with 9 bases in the middle. CDR3 amino acids: CASRPGFSGNTIYF. As DNA, the CDR3 is TGCGCCAGCAGACCAGGTTTCTCTGGAAACACCATATATTTT.

The J gene is TRBJ1-5, the V gene TRBV21-1. TRBV21-1 is classified as a pseudogene. This CDR3 contains 16 residues. CDR3 sequence reads: CASSKDPIGSNQPQHF. For the CDR3, the DNA is TGTGCCAGCAGCAAAGATCCTATCGGGAGCAATCAGCCCCAGCATTTT.

This chain joins TRBV27 and TRBJ2-3; D is undetermined. V lost 6 bases, J lost 6 bases, and 7 bases lay in between. The CDR3 length is 11 residues. Germline V gene lookup returns CDR1 MNHEY and CDR2 SMNVEV (reference sequence). The CDR3 sequence: CASRIGDTQYF. CDR3 DNA: TGTGCCAGCAGGATCGGGGATACGCAGTATTTT.

J is TRBJ2-4 and V is TRBV5-1; D possibly corresponds to TRBD1 (7 bases). Trimming removed 4 bases at V and 6 bases at J, with 11 bases between. The CDR3 totals 13 residues. The germline V gene encodes CDR1 SGHRS and CDR2 YFSETQ. In nucleotides, the CDR3 is TGCGCCAGCAGCGCGGGACAGACAAACATTCAGTACTTC. Translation gives CASSAGQTNIQYF.

The chain uses TRBV19 and TRBJ1-6; 7 bases are a match to TRBD1. Trimming at V came to 2 bases and at J to 10 bases, leaving 14 bases not matched to a gene. This CDR3 comprises 17 residues. Germline CDR1 and CDR2: LNHDA and SQIVND (reference sequence). DNA for the CDR3: TGTGCCAGTAGTATATTTCTCCAGGGGGGCGATGGGTCACCCCTCCACTTT. Its translation: CASSIFLQGGDGSPLHF.

V gene TRBV10-3 combines with J gene TRBJ1-5, with TRBD1 as a possible D gene (5 bases). The germline CDR1 and CDR2 sequences are ENHRY and SYGVKD. V lost 7 bases to trimming and J lost 3 bases, with 10 bases between them. The CDR3 has 13 residues. The CDR3 nucleotides read TGTGCCATCACCGAGGGACTCAATCAGCCCCAGCATTTT. It translates to CAITEGLNQPQHF.

This clone is a singleton in its sample. This chain links TRBV12-3 or TRBV12-4 with TRBJ2-7, with a possible D match to TRBD2 (5 bases). The CDR3 is made up of 13 amino acids. V was cut by 3 bases and J by 10 bases, with 16 bases left in between. CDR3 bases: TGTGCCAGCAGTTTCGGGGATAGAGGGTACCAGTACTTC. Translated, it gives CASSFGDRGYQYF.

In this sample, this clone turned up a few times. The chain uses TRBV5-6 and TRBJ1-1; no firm D call. The germline CDR1 and CDR2 sequences are SGHDT and YYEEEE. This CDR3 region has 16 residues. The germline V and J ends were trimmed by 4 bases and 1 base, with 17 bases remaining between them. The CDR3 DNA reads TGTGCCAGCAGCCGGAACCTCCGGGGAGGGAACACTGAAGCTTTCTTT. It codes for CASSRNLRGGNTEAFF. The full variable domain, its missing parts supplied by reference TRBV5-6 and TRBJ1-1, is DAGVTQSPTHLIKTRGQQVTLRCSPKSGHDTVSWYQQALGQGPQFIFQYYEEEERQRGNFPDRFSGHQFPNYSSELNVNALLLGDSALYLCASSRNLRGGNTEAFFGQGTRLTVV.

The J gene is TRBJ1-6, the V gene TRBV27; D may be TRBD1 (6 bases). CDR1 MNHEY and CDR2 SMNVEV come from the germline V gene (reference sequence). The ends were cut back, 6 bases at V and 10 bases at J, with 19 bases in the middle. CDR3 length: 15 amino acids. The CDR3 loop reads CASSQSTGLYSPLHF. DNA for the CDR3: TGTGCCAGCAGCCAGTCTACAGGGCTCTACTCACCCCTCCACTTT.

This chain uses TRBV4-2 with TRBJ2-1; no clear D. V was shortened by 0 bases and J by 5 bases, with 8 bases between the two germline ends. CDR3 length equals 14 residues. Germline values: CDR1 LGHNA, CDR2 YNFKEQ. CDR3 sequence: CASSQESLNNEQFF. As DNA, the CDR3 is TGTGCCAGCAGCCAAGAATCACTGAACAATGAGCAGTTCTTC.

The rearrangement joins TRBV11-2 to TRBJ1-6; 7 positions match TRBD1. After removal of 4 bases from V and 9 bases from J, the junction contained 9 bases not matched to a gene. The CDR3 consists of 15 residues. Germline V gives CDR1 SGHAT, CDR2 FQNNGV. CDR3 loop: CASSSPSGGGSPLHF. As DNA, the CDR3 is TGTGCCAGCAGCTCGCCCTCAGGGGGTGGTTCACCCCTCCACTTT.

The chain couples TRBV24-1 to TRBJ1-2, with D uncertain. This CDR3 is 13 amino acids long. With 6 bases removed from V and 6 bases from J, the gap between germline ends came to 13 bases. CDR1 is KGHDR and CDR2 is SFDVKD in the germline V gene. CDR3 protein: CATSMPEENGYTF. The CDR3 DNA reads as TGTGCCACCAGTATGCCAGAGGAAAATGGCTACACCTTC.

The V call is TRBV28, the J call TRBJ1-3, with D possibly TRBD1 on 5 matching bases. Germline CDR1 MDHEN, CDR2 SYDVKM. V dropped 6 bases and J dropped 0 bases, with 12 bases sitting between them. The CDR3 spans 15 residues. The CDR3 protein is CASRTQGISGNTIYF. In nucleotides, the CDR3 is TGTGCCAGCAGGACTCAGGGTATCTCTGGAAACACCATATATTTT.

This chain uses TRBV19 with TRBJ2-5; unclear D gene. The length of the CDR3 is 13 residues. Trimming removed 4 bases at V and 5 bases at J, with 11 bases between. The V gene's germline CDR1 is LNHDA and CDR2 SQIVND (reference sequence). CDR3 amino acids: CASSTPTGETQYF. For the CDR3, the DNA is TGTGCCAGTAGTACACCGACCGGGGAGACCCAGTACTTC.

This chain joins TRBV2 and TRBJ2-1; 13 bases match TRBD2. CDR1 is SNHLY and CDR2 is FYNNEI in the germline V gene. V was clipped by 7 bases and J by 9 bases; unmatched bases: 9. The CDR3 is 15 residues long. The CDR3 nucleotides are TGTGCCAGCACCGTCACCGGGACTAGCGGGGCTGAGCAGTTCTTC. It is translated as CASTVTGTSGAEQFF.

The gene calls are TRBV19 and TRBJ1-2; 8 nucleotides align to TRBD1. Germline V gene lookup returns CDR1 LNHDA and CDR2 SQIVND (reference sequence). V was clipped by 2 bases and J by 5 bases; unmatched bases: 7. The CDR3 has 15 residues. CDR3 DNA: TGTGCCAGTAGTATACCGGACAGGGCTTGGTATGGCTACACCTTC. Its protein product is CASSIPDRAWYGYTF.

This clone was detected only a few times. The CDR3 sequence: CASSGRQGANYGYTF. As DNA, the CDR3 is TGTGCCAGCAGCGGACGACAGGGGGCTAACTATGGCTACACCTTC. This rearrangement joins TRBV9 to TRBJ1-2, with 9 bases fitting TRBD1. CDR3 length: 15 residues. Germline CDR1 is SGDLS and CDR2 is YYNGEE. Unmatched junction bases numbered 3, after V lost 3 bases and J lost 0 bases.

The V call is TRBV14, the J call TRBJ1-6; D is ambiguous. The V and J ends lost 1 base and 6 bases respectively, with 10 bases between them. The CDR3 loop spans 15 amino acids. Germline CDR1 and CDR2: SGHDN and FVKESK. The CDR3 loop reads CASSQVIALNSPLHF. In DNA, the CDR3 is TGTGCCAGCAGCCAAGTTATAGCCCTTAATTCACCCCTCCACTTT.

This chain connects TRBV19 to TRBJ1-2; 10 nucleotides align to TRBD1. The ends lost 5 bases at V and 4 bases at J; junction bases unmatched: 4. The CDR3 has 14 amino acids. Germline CDR1 and CDR2: LNHDA and SQIVND (reference sequence). CDR3 bases: TGTGCCAGTAGTCCGGGACAGGGGACCTATGGCTACACCTTC. Translating gives CASSPGQGTYGYTF.

The chain joins TRBV6-5 to TRBJ1-2, with TRBD1 identical over 8 bases. The CDR3 extends over 15 amino acids. Germline trimming cut 6 bases from V and 8 bases from J; bases unmatched to any gene: 14. Per germline, CDR1 MNHEY and CDR2 SVGAGI. The CDR3 is CASSPGQGSLWGYTF. In nucleotides, the CDR3 is TGTGCCAGCAGCCCCGGACAGGGAAGTTTGTGGGGCTACACCTTC.

The count of this clone is one. V gene TRBV29-1 combines with J gene TRBJ2-3; D unresolved. Germline CDR1 SQVTM, CDR2 ANQGSEA. This CDR3 spans 15 amino acids. Between the trimmed V and J ends, which lost 2 bases and 0 bases, there was a span of 12 bases. The CDR3 here is CSVELAILSTDTQYF. CDR3 DNA: TGCAGCGTTGAATTAGCAATCCTTAGCACAGATACGCAGTATTTT.

This clone was detected once. The genes are TRBV9 and TRBJ2-2; perhaps TRBD1 as D (5 bases). The length of the CDR3 is 16 residues. Trimming left V 0 bases short and J 4 bases short, with 13 bases between. Germline V gene lookup returns CDR1 SGDLS and CDR2 YYNGEE. The CDR3 loop is CASSVVSGLVTGELFF. CDR3 bases: TGTGCCAGCAGCGTAGTTTCAGGGCTGGTCACCGGGGAGCTGTTTTTT.

The chain joins TRBV7-2 to TRBJ2-7, with 7 bases identical to TRBD2. This CDR3 has 16 amino acids. Germline V gene data show CDR1 as SGHTA and CDR2 as FQGNSA. V dropped 6 bases and J dropped 0; count of bases not matched to a gene: 11. CDR3 protein: CASSRDGGVSSYEQYF. The CDR3 DNA sequence: TGTGCCAGCAGTCGCGATGGGGGGGTTAGCTCCTACGAGCAGTACTTC.

This clone turned up a few times. A junction end diverges from the germline sequence, so it may reflect a read error. The rearrangement joins TRBV2 to TRBJ1-2; possible D gene TRBD1, 6 bases. The CDR3 extends over 15 amino acids. The germline CDR1 and CDR2 sequences are SNHLY and FYNNEI. The chain's CDR3 is CASTESQGNLRGYTF. The CDR3 region has the DNA TGTGCCAGCACTGAATCCCAGGGGAACCTGCGTGGCTACACCTTC.

The chain carries TRBV6-5 and TRBJ1-4; a possible D gene is TRBD1 (6 bases). The CDR3 runs to 15 residues. Germline values: CDR1 MNHEY, CDR2 SVGAGI. The V gene lost 6 bases and the J gene lost 0 bases, with 11 bases spanning the gap. The CDR3 DNA reads TGTGCCAGCAGCCCGTGGACAGCAACTAATGAAAAACTGTTTTTT. The encoded protein is CASSPWTATNEKLFF.

The J gene is TRBJ1-2, the V gene TRBV5-4; TRBD1 matches at 8 bases. The CDR3 sequence is 15 residues long. J gave up 6 bases and V 0 bases, and 7 bases lay outside the gene matches. Germline CDR1 is SGHNT and CDR2 is YYREEE (reference sequence). The CDR3 DNA reads TGTGCCAGCAGCTTGGCAGGCAGGACAGGGAATGGCTACACCTTC. Translated, it gives CASSLAGRTGNGYTF.

The chain uses TRBV9 and TRBJ2-5, with D perhaps TRBD2 (5 bases). This CDR3 contains 13 residues. Germline CDR1 SGDLS, CDR2 YYNGEE. V was trimmed by 0 bases and J by 2 bases, leaving 5 bases between them. The chain's CDR3 is CASSVGLQETQYF. CDR3 in DNA: TGTGCCAGCAGCGTAGGACTACAAGAGACCCAGTACTTC. Full variable domain (missing parts from reference TRBV9 and TRBJ2-5): DSGVTQTPKHLITATGQRVTLRCSPRSGDLSVYWYQQSLDQGLQFLIQYYNGEERAKGNILERFSAQQFPDLHSELNLSSLELGDSALYFCASSVGLQETQYFGPGTRLLVL.